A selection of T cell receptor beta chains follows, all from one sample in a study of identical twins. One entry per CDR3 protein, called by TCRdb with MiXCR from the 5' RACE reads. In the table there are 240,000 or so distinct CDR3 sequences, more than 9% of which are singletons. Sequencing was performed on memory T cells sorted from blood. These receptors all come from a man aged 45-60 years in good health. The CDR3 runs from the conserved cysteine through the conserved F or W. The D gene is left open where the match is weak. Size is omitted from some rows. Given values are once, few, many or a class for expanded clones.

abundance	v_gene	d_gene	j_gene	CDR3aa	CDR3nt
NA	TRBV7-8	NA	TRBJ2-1	CASSFAGRGEQFF	TGTGCCAGCAGCTTTGCGGGACGAGGTGAGCAGTTCTTC
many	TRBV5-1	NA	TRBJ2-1	CASSSVTRAYNEQFF	TGCGCCAGCAGCTCTGTAACGCGGGCCTACAATGAGCAGTTCTTC
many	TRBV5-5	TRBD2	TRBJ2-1	CASSGRDYHNEQFF	TGTGCCAGCAGTGGCCGGGACTACCACAATGAGCAGTTCTTC
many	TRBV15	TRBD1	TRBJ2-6	CATVGTGGPGANVLTF	TGTGCCACCGTCGGGACAGGGGGACCTGGGGCCAACGTCCTGACTTTC
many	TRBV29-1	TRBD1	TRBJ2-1	CSVVGRGLSEQFF	TGCAGCGTTGTGGGCAGGGGGCTGAGTGAGCAGTTCTTC
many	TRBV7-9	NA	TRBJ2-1	CASSSRRVGGNEQFF	TGTGCCAGCAGCTCCCGAAGGGTGGGTGGAAATGAGCAGTTCTTC
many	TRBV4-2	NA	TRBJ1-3	CASSQDPGNTIYF	TGTGCCAGCAGCCAAGATCCTGGAAACACCATATATTTT
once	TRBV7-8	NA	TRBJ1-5	CASSLGVSGQPQHF	TGTGCCAGCAGCTTAGGAGTCAGTGGGCAGCCCCAGCATTTT
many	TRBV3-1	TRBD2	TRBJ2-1	CASSLEAGGIYNEQFF	TGTGCCAGCAGCCTCGAAGCGGGGGGGATCTACAATGAGCAGTTCTTC
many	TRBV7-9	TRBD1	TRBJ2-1	CASSSRDRGFNNEQFF	TGTGCCAGCAGCTCCCGGGACAGGGGGTTTAACAATGAGCAGTTCTTC
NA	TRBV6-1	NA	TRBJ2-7	CASSIFGQTYEQYF	TGTGCCAGCAGTATATTTGGACAGACCTACGAGCAGTACTTC
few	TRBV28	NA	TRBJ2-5	CASRRGSQETQYF	TGTGCCAGCAGGCGCGGGTCCCAAGAGACCCAGTACTTC
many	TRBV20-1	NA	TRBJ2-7	CSAAKTGSYEQYF	TGCAGTGCTGCAAAGACAGGTTCCTACGAGCAGTACTTC
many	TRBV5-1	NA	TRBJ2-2	CASSMDNPNTGELFF	TGCGCCAGCAGCATGGACAATCCGAACACCGGGGAGCTGTTTTTT
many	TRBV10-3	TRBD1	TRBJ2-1	CAARDRGYNEQFF	TGTGCCGCTCGGGACAGGGGCTACAATGAGCAGTTCTTC
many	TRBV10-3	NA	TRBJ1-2	CAISETVYYGYTF	TGTGCCATCAGTGAGACAGTGTACTATGGCTACACCTTC
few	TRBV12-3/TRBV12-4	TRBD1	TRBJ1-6	CASRGQARDSPLHF	TGTGCCAGCAGGGGACAGGCGAGGGATTCACCCCTCCACTTT
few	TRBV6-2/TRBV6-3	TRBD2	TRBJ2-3	CASKDTSGATDTQYF	TGTGCCAGCAAAGATACTAGCGGGGCCACAGATACGCAGTATTTT
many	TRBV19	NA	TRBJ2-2	CASSRLTQNTGELFF	TGTGCCAGTAGTAGATTAACGCAGAACACCGGGGAGCTGTTTTTT
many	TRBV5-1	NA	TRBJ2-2	CASSLVLARSTGELFF	TGCGCCAGCAGCTTGGTCCTAGCGAGAAGCACCGGGGAGCTGTTTTTT
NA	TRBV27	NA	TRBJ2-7	CASSLSANAVGINEQYF	TGTGCCAGCAGTTTATCGGCCAATGCAGTAGGTATAAACGAGCAGTACTTC
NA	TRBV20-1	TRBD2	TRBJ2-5	CSARAGTSGGETQYF	TGCAGTGCTAGGGCCGGGACTAGCGGGGGCGAGACCCAGTACTTC
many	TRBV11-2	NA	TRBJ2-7	CASSDTGGGKPYEQYF	TGTGCCAGCAGCGATACCGGGGGAGGAAAACCCTACGAGCAGTACTTC
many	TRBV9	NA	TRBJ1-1	CASSVSLEAFF	TGTGCCAGCAGCGTATCTTTGGAAGCTTTCTTT
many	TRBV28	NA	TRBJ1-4	CASSNPGADEKLFF	TGTGCCAGCAGTAACCCCGGGGCAGATGAAAAACTGTTTTTT
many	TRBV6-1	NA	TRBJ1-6	CASSRGIGNSPLHF	TGTGCCAGCAGTCGGGGAATCGGTAATTCACCCCTCCACTTT
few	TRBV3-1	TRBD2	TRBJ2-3	CASSRTSYLTDTQYF	TGTGCCAGCAGCCGGACTAGCTACCTCACAGATACGCAGTATTTT
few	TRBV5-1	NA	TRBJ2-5	CASSLRAQETQYF	TGCGCCAGCAGCTTGCGGGCGCAAGAGACCCAGTACTTC